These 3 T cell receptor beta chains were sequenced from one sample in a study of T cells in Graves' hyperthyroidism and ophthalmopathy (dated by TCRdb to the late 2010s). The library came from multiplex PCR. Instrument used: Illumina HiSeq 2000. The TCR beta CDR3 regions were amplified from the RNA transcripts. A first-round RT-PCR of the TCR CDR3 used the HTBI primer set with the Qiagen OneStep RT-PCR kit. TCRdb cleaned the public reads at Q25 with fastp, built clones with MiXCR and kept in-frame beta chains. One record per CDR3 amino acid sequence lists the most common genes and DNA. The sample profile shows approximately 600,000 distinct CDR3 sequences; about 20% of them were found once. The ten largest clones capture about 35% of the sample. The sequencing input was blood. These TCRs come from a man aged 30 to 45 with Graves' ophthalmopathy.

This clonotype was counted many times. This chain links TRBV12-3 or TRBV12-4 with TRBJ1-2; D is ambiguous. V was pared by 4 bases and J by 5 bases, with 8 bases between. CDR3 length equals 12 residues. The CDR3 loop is CASSSRNYGYTF. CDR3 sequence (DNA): TGTGCCAGCAGTTCACGGAATTATGGCTACACCTTC.

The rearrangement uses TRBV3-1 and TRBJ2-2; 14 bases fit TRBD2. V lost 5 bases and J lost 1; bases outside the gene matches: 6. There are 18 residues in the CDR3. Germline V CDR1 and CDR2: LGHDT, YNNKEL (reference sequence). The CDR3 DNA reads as TGTGCCAGCAGCGAAACCGGGACTAGCGGGAGGAACACCGGGGAGCTGTTTTTT. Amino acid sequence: CASSETGTSGRNTGELFF.

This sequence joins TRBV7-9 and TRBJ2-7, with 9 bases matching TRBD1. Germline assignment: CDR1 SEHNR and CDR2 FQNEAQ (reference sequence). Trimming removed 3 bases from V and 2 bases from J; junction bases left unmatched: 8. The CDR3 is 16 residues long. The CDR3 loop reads CASSLASDRGTYEQYF. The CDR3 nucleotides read TGTGCCAGCAGCTTGGCCTCGGACAGGGGAACCTACGAGCAGTACTTC.